This T cell receptor beta chain was obtained from a study of blood T cell repertoires in COVID-19. Study-wide context: T cells, B-cell-depleted T cells, or PBMCs supplied cDNA or gDNA.

The CDR3 has 19 residues. Germline-derived CDR1 and CDR2 are ENHRY and SYGVKD. The ends were cut back, 10 bases at V and 7 bases at J, with 35 bases in the middle. Original processing notes: Amplification of reference gene primers provided the estimated nucleated cell counts. Sequencing was performed with immunoSEQ multiplex PCR; in TCRdb, only in-frame clones are kept and a portion is missing. That table supplies the V and J calls and clone size; D and trimming were determined from the DNA. The sample lists under 250,000 clones, 80% to 90% occurring once. The receptor was derived from a man under 40 with COVID-19, enrolled during active disease. Material: peripheral blood. The chain uses TRBV10-3 and TRBJ2-1; D might be TRBD2 (10 bases). This chain's CDR3 is CATSGGVEAGQGGRNEQFF. CDR3 coding DNA: TGTGCCACCAGCGGGGGGGTCGAAGCGGGACAGGGAGGGCGGAATGAGCAGTTCTTC.